This T cell receptor (beta chain) was obtained from a study of monozygotic twins with inflammatory bowel disease. Study-wide findings and caveats: Other individuals had fewer clonotypes in common with IBD patients than with healthy twins, especially with disease activity. Distinguishing T cell subtypes was not possible. Using the inverse Simpson index, IBD patients had lower TCRbeta diversity than healthy co-twins.

The CDR3 has 15 amino acids. Germline CDR1 SGHTA, CDR2 FQGNSA. Turning to this clonotype: Its antigen is not identified.

The authors ran two nested PCRs of 16 and 9 cycles on TCRalpha and TCRbeta cDNA. TCRdb re-analyzed the 5' RACE reads; it lists each CDR3 protein once, without DNA. The sample totals around 450,000 distinct CDR3 sequences. Sequencing was carried out using blood. This chain connects TRBV7-2 to TRBJ2-3; TCRdb's D call of TRBD2 is untestable without DNA. The receptor was derived from a human donor with ulcerative colitis or Crohn's disease, or a healthy co-twin of an affected twin (not recorded which). CDR3 amino acids: CASSLVAGGVDTQYF.